This T cell receptor beta chain was sequenced in a study of type 1 and type 2 diabetes patients. Looking at the study overall: The cohort mixed type 1 diabetes, type 2 diabetes and nondiabetic donors. Sequencing for the whole study yielded around 19 million paired-end reads.

The study, taken as a whole, reports: In type 2 diabetes, highly-expanded CD4+ clones took a median about 3.9% of reads.

All diabetic donors were classified as either type 1 or type 2 diabetes. This clonotype was counted ten times or more. Its antigen is not known. PCR was run on genomic DNA. Multiplex PCR with 30 forward and 13 reverse primers amplified the TCR beta CDR3. Using its own MiXCR run on the multiplex PCR reads, TCRdb lists one record per CDR3 protein. The sample lists about 250,000 distinct CDR3 sequences, around 47% occurring once. The CDR3 contains 16 residues. The V gene's germline CDR1 is LNHDA and CDR2 SQIVND (reference sequence). The V gene lost 6 bases and the J gene lost 9 bases, with 21 bases spanning the gap.

The TCR was taken from a man between 18 and 35 years old with type 2 diabetes. V usage is TRBV19 and J usage is TRBJ1-6, with D perhaps TRBD1 (5 bases). Sequencing was carried out using peripheral blood mononuclear cells (PBMCs). CDR3 amino acids: CASREGAGSFSSPLHF. CDR3 in DNA: TGTGCCAGTAGGGAAGGGGCAGGAAGTTTTTCTTCACCCCTCCACTTT. Using reference TRBV19 and TRBJ1-6 for the parts outside the CDR3, the full variable domain is DGGITQSPKYLFRKEGQNVTLSCEQNLNHDAMYWYRQDPGQGLRLIYYSQIVNDFQKGDIAEGYSVSREKKESFPLTVTSAQKNPTAFYLCASREGAGSFSSPLHFGNGTRLTVT.